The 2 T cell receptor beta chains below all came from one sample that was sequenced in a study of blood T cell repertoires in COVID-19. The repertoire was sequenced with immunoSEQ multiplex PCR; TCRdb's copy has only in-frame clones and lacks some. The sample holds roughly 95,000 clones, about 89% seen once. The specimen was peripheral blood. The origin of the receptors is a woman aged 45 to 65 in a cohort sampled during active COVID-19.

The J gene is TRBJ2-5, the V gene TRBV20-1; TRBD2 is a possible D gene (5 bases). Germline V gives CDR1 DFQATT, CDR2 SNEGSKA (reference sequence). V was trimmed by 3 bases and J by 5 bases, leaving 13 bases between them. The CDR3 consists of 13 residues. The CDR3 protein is CSASILAPETQYF. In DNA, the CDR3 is TGCAGTGCTAGTATTCTAGCTCCGGAGACCCAGTACTTC.

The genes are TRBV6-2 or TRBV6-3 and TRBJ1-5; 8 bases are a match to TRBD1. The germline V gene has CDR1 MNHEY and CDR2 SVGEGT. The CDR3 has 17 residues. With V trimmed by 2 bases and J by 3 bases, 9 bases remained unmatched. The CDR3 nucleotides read TGTGCCAGCAGTTACGACCCCGGACAGGGCGACAATCAGCCCCAGCATTTT. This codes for CASSYDPGQGDNQPQHF.